What follows are 30 T cell receptor beta chains derived from one specimen sequenced in a study of T-cell reconstitution after alpha-beta-depleted transplantation in children. The TCRbeta library incorporated unique molecular identifiers. Via MiXCR, TCRdb re-called the PCR reads, giving one row per CDR3 protein. The table records roughly 190,000 distinct CDR3 sequences, approximately 14% of them present only once. This specimen consisted of PBMCs from the stem cell graft donor, obtained from the stem cell graft. The source is a human donor who donated a stem cell graft to a child with acute lymphoblastic leukemia.

There are many counts of this clonotype. The chain carries TRBV15 and TRBJ2-1; the D gene is possibly TRBD2 (6 bases). The germline CDR1 and CDR2 sequences are LNHNV and YYDKDF (reference sequence). The CDR3 is 13 amino acids. V gave up 7 bases and J gave up 8 bases, with 15 bases separating them. The CDR3 here is CATKWGLDDEQFF. The CDR3 nucleotides read TGTGCCACCAAGTGGGGACTGGACGATGAGCAGTTCTTC. Complete variable domain (other parts from reference TRBV15 and TRBJ2-1): DAMVIQNPRYQVTQFGKPVTLSCSQTLNHNVMYWYQQKSSQAPKLLFHYYDKDFNNEADTPDNFQSRRPNTSFCFLDIRSPGLGDTAMYLCATKWGLDDEQFFGPGTRLTVL.

This clonotype was counted at least ten times. The chain combines TRBV7-8 with TRBJ1-1; TRBD1 matches 9 bases. The CDR3 is made up of 16 amino acids. Germline V CDR1 and CDR2: SGHVS, FQNEAQ. The V segment lost 6 bases and the J segment 5 bases; nucleotides outside the gene matches: 13. In nucleotides, the CDR3 is TGTGCCAGCAGGACCCGACCCGGGACAGGGTTTACTGAAGCTTTCTTT. It codes for CASRTRPGTGFTEAFF.

This clonotype was found a few times. The chain joins TRBV20-1 to TRBJ1-1, with D unclear. CDR1 is DFQATT, CDR2 SNEGSKA, per germline (reference sequence). CDR3 length: 13 residues. V dropped 7 bases and J dropped 3 bases, with 15 bases sitting between them. CDR3 in DNA: TGCAGTGTAGCGGCTCGACGGGACACTGAAGCTTTCTTT. Amino acids: CSVAARRDTEAFF.

Comment on this clonotype: Just one base apart from a much larger clone, this may be a read error. This chain uses TRBV3-1 with TRBJ1-3, with D uncertain. The CDR3 runs to 11 residues. Germline V gene sequence: CDR1 LGHDT, CDR2 YNNKEL (reference sequence). CDR3 in DNA: TGTTCCAGCAGCCAAAGAAACACCATATATTTT. Translated: CSSSQRNTIYF.

The chain joins TRBV7-9 to TRBJ2-7; a weak D match, TRBD2 (6 bases). The CDR3 covers 12 residues. Deletions cut 5 bases from V and 6 bases from J, with 11 bases between. Germline CDR1 SEHNR, CDR2 FQNEAQ (reference sequence). The CDR3 nucleotides read TGTGCCAGCAGCCCCGGGGGTGCCGAGCAGTACTTC. It translates to CASSPGGAEQYF. Filled out from reference TRBV7-9 and TRBJ2-7, the complete variable domain reads DTGVSQNPRHKITKRGQNVTFRCDPISEHNRLYWYRQTLGQGPEFLTYFQNEAQLEKSRLLSDRFSAERPKGSFSTLEIQRTEQGDSAMYLCASSPGGAEQYFGPGTRLTVT.

This clonotype was detected ten times or more. The V and J genes are TRBV7-9 and TRBJ1-1; 7 nucleotides agree with TRBD1. The CDR3 is 15 residues long. Germline-derived CDR1 and CDR2 are SEHNR and FQNEAQ (reference sequence). The junction had 6 bases not matched to a gene; V was cut back by 5 bases and J by 0 bases. DNA of the CDR3: TGTGCCAGCAGCAGTTGGACAGGAATGAACACTGAAGCTTTCTTT. Its protein product is CASSSWTGMNTEAFF. The full variable domain, in which reference TRBV7-9 and TRBJ1-1 provide the parts outside the CDR3, is DTGVSQNPRHKITKRGQNVTFRCDPISEHNRLYWYRQTLGQGPEFLTYFQNEAQLEKSRLLSDRFSAERPKGSFSTLEIQRTEQGDSAMYLCASSSWTGMNTEAFFGQGTRLTVV.

V gene TRBV27 combines with J gene TRBJ2-7; TRBD1 agrees at 7 bases. J lost 2 bases, V lost 6 bases, and 4 bases had no gene match. The CDR3 consists of 13 residues. Germline V CDR1 and CDR2: MNHEY, SMNVEV (reference sequence). The CDR3 region is CASSGQVTYEQYF. In DNA form, the CDR3 reads TGTGCCAGCAGCGGACAGGTAACCTACGAGCAGTACTTC.

The V gene is TRBV5-1, the J gene TRBJ2-1, with 8 nucleotides matching TRBD2. V gave up 0 bases and J gave up 5 bases; unmatched junction bases: 4. Germline values: CDR1 SGHRS, CDR2 YFSETQ. The CDR3 covers 15 residues. CDR3 region: CASSLERGRDNEQFF. The CDR3 DNA follows: TGCGCCAGCAGCTTGGAGCGGGGGCGGGACAATGAGCAGTTCTTC.

This clonotype occurred many times. This chain links TRBV20-1 with TRBJ2-5, with D tentatively TRBD1 (5 bases). The CDR3 runs 14 residues. V was pared by 6 bases and J by 5 bases, with 19 bases between. The germline V gene has CDR1 DFQATT and CDR2 SNEGSKA (reference sequence). The CDR3 region is CSAFKVQGWETQYF. CDR3 nucleotides: TGCAGTGCATTTAAGGTTCAGGGTTGGGAGACCCAGTACTTC.

The chain recombines TRBV20-1 with TRBJ2-1; 8 bases map to TRBD2. CDR3 length: 16 residues. The trim removed 5 bases at V and 4 bases at J, leaving 13 bases unmatched. CDR1 is DFQATT and CDR2 is SNEGSKA in the germline V gene (reference sequence). This CDR3 reads CSAEPESGSWYNEQFF. In DNA form, the CDR3 reads TGCAGTGCTGAACCCGAGAGCGGGAGTTGGTACAATGAGCAGTTCTTC.

This clonotype was observed at least ten times. This rearrangement joins TRBV6-5 to TRBJ1-2; 7 nucleotides agree with TRBD1. Looked up from germline, CDR1 is MNHEY and CDR2 is SVGAGI. This CDR3 comprises 15 residues. The V gene end was trimmed by 5 bases and the J gene end by 3 bases; junction bases not matched to a gene: 9. CDR3 amino acids: CASSPAGTADYGYTF. Here the CDR3 DNA reads TGTGCCAGCAGTCCAGCCGGGACAGCCGACTATGGCTACACCTTC.

This clonotype was recorded at least ten times. The chain has TRBV29-1 and TRBJ1-5; 8 bases are a match to TRBD1. The CDR3 runs 13 residues. The J segment lost 6 bases and the V segment lost 5 bases, leaving 6 bases of the junction unmatched. The V gene's germline CDR1 is SQVTM and CDR2 ANQGSEA. The CDR3, as DNA: TGCAGCGTTTTGACAGGGGAAGGTCAGCCCCAGCATTTT. Translating gives CSVLTGEGQPQHF.

This clonotype was seen a handful of times. The chain employs TRBV20-1 and TRBJ1-5; D is possibly TRBD1 (6 bases). Trimming took 5 bases from V and 4 from J, leaving 15 bases between them. The CDR3 contains 14 residues. Germline-derived CDR1 and CDR2 are DFQATT and SNEGSKA (reference sequence). CDR3 amino acids: CSAPQGNRNQPQHF. CDR3 DNA sequence: TGCAGTGCTCCTCAGGGGAATCGAAATCAGCCCCAGCATTTT.

This clonotype was seen repeatedly, ten times or more. This sequence joins TRBV4-1 and TRBJ2-3; TRBD2 aligns across 10 bases. Unmatched junction bases numbered 7, after V lost 0 bases and J lost 1 base. The CDR3 runs 18 residues. The germline gives CDR1 MGHRA, CDR2 YSYEKL. CDR3 sequence reads: CASSQDPSGTSGTDTQYF. The CDR3 bases are TGCGCCAGCAGCCAAGATCCCTCCGGGACTAGCGGCACAGATACGCAGTATTTT.

This chain joins TRBV5-1 and TRBJ1-2; TRBD1 might be the D (5 bases). The CDR3 contains 16 residues. In germline, CDR1 is SGHRS, CDR2 YFSETQ. The germline V and J ends were trimmed by 4 bases and 3 bases, with 19 bases remaining between them. The CDR3 sequence: CASSPQGLLGDYGYTF. The CDR3, as DNA: TGCGCCAGCAGCCCACAAGGACTCCTAGGGGACTATGGCTACACCTTC.

V gene TRBV5-6 combines with J gene TRBJ2-3; TRBD1 aligns across 7 bases. The CDR3 contains 16 residues. Germline CDR1 and CDR2: SGHDT and YYEEEE. J gave up 3 bases and V 4 bases, and 11 bases lay outside the gene matches. The CDR3 reads CASSLAFRGSTDTQYF. The CDR3 nucleotides are TGTGCCAGCAGCCTCGCTTTCAGGGGGTCAACAGATACGCAGTATTTT.

This clonotype showed up many times. The V call is TRBV6-2 or TRBV6-3, the J call TRBJ2-3; 7 bases align to TRBD2. V was pared by 6 bases and J by 3 bases, with 9 bases of the junction left unmatched. Per germline, CDR1 MNHEY and CDR2 SVGEGT. The CDR3 is 15 residues long. CDR3 loop: CASRTAGDNTDTQYF. As DNA, the CDR3 is TGTGCCAGCAGGACGGCGGGAGATAATACAGATACGCAGTATTTT.

The sample holds many counts of this clonotype. J is TRBJ2-1 and V is TRBV7-9, with D hard to call. Trimming pared 3 bases from V and 9 bases from J, leaving 3 bases between. The CDR3 has 10 amino acids. Per germline, CDR1 SEHNR and CDR2 FQNEAQ (reference sequence). For the CDR3, the DNA is TGTGCCAGCAGCTTGGGTGAGCAGTTCTTC. Amino acids: CASSLGEQFF.

In this sample, this clonotype turned up many times. The chain links TRBV5-6 to TRBJ1-1; 7 nucleotides line up with TRBD1. Germline CDR1 and CDR2: SGHDT and YYEEEE. Trimming removed 4 bases from V and 4 bases from J; junction bases left unmatched: 7. CDR3 size: 14 residues. The CDR3 here is CASSEQGRPTEAFF. CDR3 bases: TGTGCCAGCAGCGAACAGGGGAGGCCCACTGAAGCTTTCTTT.

As regards this clonotype: Possible read error: a much larger clone is one base away. The CDR3 DNA reads as TGTGCCAGCAGTTACAGCGGGAGTTTCTACGAGCATTACTTC. Residues: CASSYSGSFYEHYF. This chain connects TRBV6-2 or TRBV6-3 to TRBJ2-7; 8 bases agree with TRBD2. Germline lookup yields CDR1 MNHEY and CDR2 SVGEGT. This CDR3 spans 14 amino acids.

This clonotype was counted ten times or more. J is TRBJ2-5 and V is TRBV4-1; the match to TRBD2 covers 8 bases. This CDR3 region has 15 residues. Losses at the gene ends were 0 bases for V and 6 bases for J; bases not matched to a gene: 6. The V gene's germline CDR1 is MGHRA and CDR2 YSYEKL. The CDR3 loop is CASSQEGGRTKTQYF. CDR3 coding DNA: TGCGCCAGCAGCCAAGAGGGCGGGAGGACGAAGACCCAGTACTTC.

The V call is TRBV7-2, the J call TRBJ2-1; tentative D call: TRBD2 (6 bases). Germline loops: CDR1 SGHTA, CDR2 FQGNSA. The CDR3 is made up of 17 amino acids. The V end was cut by 4 bases, the J end by 0 bases, with 16 bases between. CDR3 DNA sequence: TGTGCCAGCAGCTCCCAGAGCGGGTCCGGCTCCTACAATGAGCAGTTCTTC. Residues: CASSSQSGSGSYNEQFF.

This clonotype was seen ten or more times. Here the CDR3 DNA reads TGTGCCAGCAGCCCCCGGGAGGGGGGCGCGGAGCAGTTCTTC. Protein sequence: CASSPREGGAEQFF. The chain combines TRBV5-4 with TRBJ2-1; 8 positions agree with TRBD2. Losses at the gene ends were 4 bases for V and 10 bases for J; bases not matched to a gene: 10. This CDR3 spans 14 amino acids. Germline CDR1 reads SGHNT; CDR2 reads YYREEE (reference sequence).

This clonotype was observed many times. The chain couples TRBV20-1 to TRBJ2-4, with D tentatively TRBD2 (5 bases). This CDR3 spans 14 amino acids. V was clipped by 2 bases and J by 7 bases, with 15 bases between them. The germline V gene has CDR1 DFQATT and CDR2 SNEGSKA (reference sequence). The CDR3: CSARPAAGRNIQYF. CDR3 nucleotide sequence: TGCAGTGCTAGACCGGCGGCGGGTCGGAACATTCAGTACTTC.

The chain links TRBV28 to TRBJ2-2, with 9 bases lining up with TRBD2. There are 16 residues in the CDR3. The V gene end was trimmed by 5 bases and the J gene end by 1 base; junction bases not matched to a gene: 5. Germline assignment: CDR1 MDHEN and CDR2 SYDVKM. The CDR3 DNA reads as TGTGCCAGCAGTCCTATAGCGGGAGTGAACACCGGGGAGCTGTTTTTT. It is translated as CASSPIAGVNTGELFF.

This clonotype was seen at least ten times. This chain joins TRBV7-8 and TRBJ2-7; no clear D. V lost 6 bases, J lost 6 bases, and 15 bases lay in between. The germline V gene has CDR1 SGHVS and CDR2 FQNEAQ. The CDR3 length is 13 residues. This CDR3 is CASSSFRASEQYF. The CDR3 coding sequence is TGTGCCAGCAGTTCATTCCGGGCCTCCGAGCAGTACTTC.

The count of this clonotype is one. A much more abundant neighbour one base away suggests this may be a read error. The rearrangement joins TRBV5-1 to TRBJ2-5; TRBD2 agrees at 12 bases. There are 16 residues in the CDR3. Germline CDR1 SGHRS, CDR2 YFSETQ. The CDR3 spells CASSGSGTSGQETPYF. CDR3 nucleotides: TGCGCCAGCAGCGGATCCGGGACTAGCGGGCAAGAGACCCCGTACTTC.

This clonotype has a count of ten or more. The J gene is TRBJ2-1, the V gene TRBV27; either TRBD1 or TRBD2 may supply D (5 bases each). CDR1 is MNHEY and CDR2 is SMNVEV in the germline V gene (reference sequence). The CDR3 sequence is 11 residues long. V gave up 5 bases and J gave up 15 bases, with 14 bases separating them. CDR3 protein: CASSPGTRRFF. CDR3 nucleotides: TGTGCCAGCAGTCCGGGGACCCGGCGGTTCTTC.

The table lists this clonotype with many counts. V and J are TRBV5-1 and TRBJ1-5; the match to TRBD1 covers 9 bases. Germline CDR1 is SGHRS and CDR2 is YFSETQ. The V gene end was trimmed by 4 bases and the J gene end by 4 bases; junction bases not matched to a gene: 12. The CDR3 covers 17 residues. The CDR3, as DNA: TGCGCCAGCAGCCCGACGCCTCGGACAGGGGCAAATCAGCCCCAGCATTTT. Translation gives CASSPTPRTGANQPQHF.

There are many counts of this clonotype. The rearrangement links TRBV12-3 or TRBV12-4 to TRBJ2-1; no definite D call. V shed 6 bases and J shed 7 bases, with 13 bases lying between them. CDR3 length equals 13 residues. The CDR3 DNA reads TGTGCCAGCAGCCATACTTCTCCGAATGAGCAGTTCTTC. Translating gives CASSHTSPNEQFF.